The 28 T cell receptor beta chains given below trace back to one sample, sequenced in a study of blood T cell repertoires in COVID-19. Only in-frame clones appear in the TCRdb table, and some are missing; sequencing was by immunoSEQ multiplex PCR. The sample lists fewer than 200,000 clones, roughly 86% occurring once. The specimen sequenced was peripheral blood. The receptors here all came from a woman aged 60-75 years who had recovered from COVID-19.

This chain joins TRBV5-1 and TRBJ1-6; 9 nucleotides match TRBD1. The CDR3 is 15 residues long. The germline CDR1 and CDR2 sequences are SGHRS and YFSETQ. The V gene end was trimmed by 1 base and the J gene end by 8 bases; junction bases not matched to a gene: 4. The chain's CDR3 is CASSLSDRGDSPLHF. The CDR3 DNA is TGCGCCAGCAGCTTGTCGGACAGGGGTGATTCACCCCTCCACTTT.

The chain uses TRBV29-1 and TRBJ1-1; TRBD1 aligns across 7 bases. Germline lookup yields CDR1 SQVTM and CDR2 ANQGSEA. The CDR3 contains 14 residues. The trim removed 7 bases at V and 5 bases at J, leaving 13 bases unmatched. CDR3 in amino acids: CSAAMDRKSTEAFF. In nucleotides, the CDR3 is TGCAGCGCTGCCATGGACAGGAAGTCAACTGAAGCTTTCTTT.

The chain joins TRBV2 to TRBJ1-1, with D unclear. The germline CDR1 and CDR2 sequences are SNHLY and FYNNEI. The CDR3 spans 13 residues. Trimming took 1 base from V and 1 from J, leaving 4 bases between them. For the CDR3, the DNA is TGTGCCAGCAGTGAAGACGGGAACACTGAAGCTTTCTTT. It translates to CASSEDGNTEAFF.

The chain recombines TRBV5-4 with TRBJ2-6; possible D gene TRBD1, 6 bases. V lost 3 bases and J lost 2, with 9 bases in between. The germline V gene has CDR1 SGHNT and CDR2 YYREEE (reference sequence). The CDR3 has 15 amino acids. The CDR3 DNA is TGTGCCAGCAGCTCCCCAGGGGCTGGGGCCAACGTCCTGACTTTC. It translates to CASSSPGAGANVLTF.

This clone was detected only once. The chain joins TRBV4-3 to TRBJ1-2; TRBD1 is a possible D gene (5 bases). Germline assignment: CDR1 LGHNA and CDR2 YSLEER. The CDR3 runs 17 residues. Trimming stripped 1 base from V and 4 bases from J, with 19 bases between. CDR3 region: CASSQGLNGQGLYGYTF. The CDR3 DNA reads TGCGCCAGCAGCCAAGGGCTTAATGGCCAGGGCCTCTATGGCTACACCTTC.

This sequence joins TRBV29-1 and TRBJ2-5; 7 nucleotides agree with TRBD2. Germline V gives CDR1 SQVTM, CDR2 ANQGSEA. This CDR3 has 13 amino acids. Trimming removed 7 bases from V and 4 bases from J; junction bases left unmatched: 9. The CDR3 DNA reads TGCAGCGGCCGAGACGGGGGGAGAGAGACCCAGTACTTC. It yields the protein CSGRDGGRETQYF.

This chain links TRBV6-5 with TRBJ2-3, with TRBD1 identical over 9 bases. CDR3 length: 15 residues. Germline-derived CDR1 and CDR2 are MNHEY and SVGAGI. Trimming took 5 bases from V and 4 from J; bases not matched to a gene: 7. The CDR3 spells CASSLWGQGADTQYF. The CDR3 region has the DNA TGTGCCAGCAGTCTCTGGGGACAGGGAGCAGATACGCAGTATTTT.

There are a few counts of this clone. The genes are TRBV4-1 and TRBJ2-5; no definite D call. Deletions cut 0 bases from V and 3 bases from J, with 5 bases between. The CDR3 is 13 residues long. Per the germline V gene, CDR1 is MGHRA and CDR2 is YSYEKL. In nucleotides, the CDR3 is TGCGCCAGCAGCCAAGATCAGGAAGAGACCCAGTACTTC. This sequence encodes CASSQDQEETQYF.

This chain uses TRBV7-2 with TRBJ1-2; 11 bases match TRBD1. The trim removed 5 bases at V and 4 bases at J, leaving 15 bases unmatched. The CDR3 is 18 residues long. Germline CDR1 is SGHTA and CDR2 is FQGNSA. CDR3 region: CASSPRGSVGTGGYGYTF. The CDR3 region has the DNA TGTGCCAGCAGCCCTCGCGGATCTGTCGGGACAGGGGGCTATGGCTACACCTTC. Full variable domain (rest looked up from reference TRBV7-2 and TRBJ1-2): GAGVSQSPSNKVTEKGKDVELRCDPISGHTALYWYRQSLGQGLEFLIYFQGNSAPDKSGLPSDRFSAERTGGSVSTLTIQRTQQEDSAVYLCASSPRGSVGTGGYGYTFGSGTRLTVV.

The chain couples TRBV15 to TRBJ1-4; TRBD1 matches at 7 bases. This CDR3 region has 15 residues. Losses at the gene ends were 1 base for V and 8 bases for J; bases not matched to a gene: 7. CDR1 and CDR2 (germline): LNHNV, YYDKDF (reference sequence). CDR3 in amino acids: CATSRVRDSDEKLFF. For the CDR3, the DNA is TGTGCCACCAGCAGAGTAAGGGACAGCGACGAAAAACTGTTTTTT. The whole variable domain, remainder taken from reference TRBV15 and TRBJ1-4, is DAMVIQNPRYQVTQFGKPVTLSCSQTLNHNVMYWYQQKSSQAPKLLFHYYDKDFNNEADTPDNFQSRRPNTSFCFLDIRSPGLGDTAMYLCATSRVRDSDEKLFFGSGTQLSVL.

The genes are TRBV18 and TRBJ1-1; 9 nucleotides match TRBD1. From germline, CDR1 is KGHSH and CDR2 LQKENI. CDR3 size: 15 residues. V was clipped by 2 bases and J by 1 base; unmatched bases: 2. For the CDR3, the DNA is TGTGCCAGCTCACCAATGGACAGGGGGAACACTGAAGCTTTCTTT. This codes for CASSPMDRGNTEAFF.

The rearrangement uses TRBV6-5 and TRBJ2-3, with TRBD1 matching 8 bases. The CDR3 extends over 15 amino acids. The J segment lost 4 bases and the V segment lost 8 bases, leaving 11 bases of the junction unmatched. Germline CDR1 MNHEY, CDR2 SVGAGI. The CDR3 protein is CASGQQGVRADTQYF. In DNA form, the CDR3 reads TGTGCCAGCGGCCAACAGGGGGTCCGGGCAGATACGCAGTATTTT.

With respect to this clone: Additional DNA sequences in this sample encode the identical CDR3. DNA of the CDR3: TGTGCCAGCAGCCAGGACAGGGGCTCTTATGGCTACACCTTC. Translating it yields CASSQDRGSYGYTF. This chain connects TRBV3-1 (or the pseudogene TRBV3-2) to TRBJ1-2, with 9 bases identical to TRBD1. This CDR3 has 14 amino acids. Trimming at V came to 3 bases and at J to 5 bases, leaving 4 bases not matched to a gene. CDR1 is LGHDT and CDR2 is YNNKEL in the germline V gene (reference sequence).

This CDR3 reads CASTTAQGYGYTF. The CDR3 coding sequence is TGTGCCAGCACCACGGCACAGGGCTATGGCTACACCTTC. The gene calls are TRBV7-9 and TRBJ1-2; D possibly corresponds to TRBD1 (6 bases). V was pared by 7 bases and J by 4 bases, with 13 bases between. Germline values: CDR1 SEHNR, CDR2 FQNEAQ (reference sequence). The CDR3 consists of 13 residues.

The rearrangement joins TRBV5-1 to TRBJ1-4; 7 bases are shared with TRBD1. Germline CDR1 is SGHRS and CDR2 is YFSETQ. The CDR3 runs 14 residues. The V gene end was trimmed by 7 bases and the J gene end by 8 bases; junction bases not matched to a gene: 11. As DNA, the CDR3 is TGCGCCAGCCAGATTGGGACAGAAGGAGAAAAACTGTTTTTT. This gives the protein CASQIGTEGEKLFF.

This rearrangement joins TRBV7-9 to TRBJ1-4; D is uncertain. CDR1 and CDR2 from the germline V gene are SEHNR and FQNEAQ (reference sequence). Trimming shortened V by 5 bases and J by 8 bases, and 21 bases separated the two germline ends. CDR3 length: 16 amino acids. The CDR3 is CASSGRDLKSREKLFF. In DNA, the CDR3 is TGTGCCAGCAGCGGAAGAGACTTAAAAAGTCGGGAAAAACTGTTTTTT.

The rearrangement joins TRBV5-4 to TRBJ1-1, with a tentative D call TRBD1 (6 bases). The CDR3 length is 15 residues. V was shortened by 4 bases and J by 5 bases, with 18 bases between the two germline ends. CDR1 is SGHNT and CDR2 is YYREEE in the germline V gene (reference sequence). Here the CDR3 reads CASSQVTVRGTEAFF. CDR3 DNA sequence: TGTGCCAGCAGCCAAGTGACGGTCAGGGGTACTGAAGCTTTCTTT.

The V gene is TRBV4-3, the J gene TRBJ1-3, with D perhaps matching TRBD1 (5 bases). Germline lookup yields CDR1 LGHNA and CDR2 YSLEER. Deletions cut 2 bases from V and 1 base from J, with 6 bases between. There are 14 residues in the CDR3. The CDR3 DNA sequence: TGCGCCAGCAGCCAACCAGGGTCTGGAAACACCATATATTTT. Translated: CASSQPGSGNTIYF.

This clone was detected only once. The V call is TRBV4-1, the J call TRBJ2-1; possibly TRBD1 for D (6 bases). V lost 0 bases and J lost 9, with 21 bases in between. The CDR3 extends over 17 amino acids. Germline V CDR1 and CDR2: MGHRA, YSYEKL. The chain's CDR3 is CASSQDHPGQLNSEQFF. CDR3 DNA: TGCGCCAGCAGCCAAGATCACCCGGGACAACTGAATTCTGAGCAGTTCTTC.

CDR3 coding DNA: TGCGCCAGCAGCCAAAGGACAGTCCCCTACACCGGGGAGCTGTTTTTT. Encoded protein: CASSQRTVPYTGELFF. The genes are TRBV4-1 and TRBJ2-2, with D perhaps TRBD1 (6 bases). The V and J ends lost 2 bases and 3 bases respectively, with 13 bases between them. This CDR3 is 16 amino acids long. Looked up from germline, CDR1 is MGHRA and CDR2 is YSYEKL.

V is TRBV11-3 and J is TRBJ1-5; no clear D gene. The V end lost 5 bases, the J end lost 2 bases, and 10 bases lay between the germline ends. The CDR3 sequence is 14 residues long. The germline V gene encodes CDR1 SGHNT and CDR2 YENEEA. The CDR3 sequence: CASSQRRGNQPQHF. DNA for the CDR3: TGTGCCAGCAGCCAGAGACGGGGCAATCAGCCCCAGCATTTT.

The sample holds a few counts of this clone. The gene calls are TRBV15 and TRBJ2-3, with D possibly matching TRBD1 (6 bases). Trimming shortened V by 4 bases and J by 3 bases, and 14 bases separated the two germline ends. Germline CDR1 LNHNV, CDR2 YYDKDF (reference sequence). The CDR3 has 15 amino acids. CDR3 in DNA: TGTGCCACCAGCAAACAGGGTTTGTTTACAGATACGCAGTATTTT. This sequence encodes CATSKQGLFTDTQYF.

The rearrangement uses TRBV29-1 and TRBJ2-7, with D tentatively TRBD2 (6 bases). Germline V CDR1 and CDR2: SQVTM, ANQGSEA. The CDR3 has 14 amino acids. V lost 6 bases to trimming and J lost 2 bases, with 17 bases between them. This CDR3 reads CSVDTEGPTYEQYF. The DNA for the CDR3 is TGCAGCGTCGACACGGAGGGACCTACCTACGAGCAGTACTTC.

The chain is built from TRBV3-1 (or the pseudogene TRBV3-2) and TRBJ1-4; TRBD1 aligns across 8 bases. The trim removed 1 base at V and 7 bases at J, leaving 11 bases unmatched. Germline CDR1 is LGHDT and CDR2 is YNNKEL (reference sequence). The CDR3 extends over 17 amino acids. The CDR3 nucleotides read TGTGCCAGCAGCCAAGCGGGAGGACAGGGCCTATCTGAAAAACTGTTTTTT. Encoded protein: CASSQAGGQGLSEKLFF.

In its sample, this clone was seen once. The chain uses TRBV28 and TRBJ2-6; 8 bases line up with TRBD1. V shed 5 bases, J shed 0 bases, and the junction held 6 bases outside the gene matches. This CDR3 contains 17 residues. CDR1 MDHEN and CDR2 SYDVKM come from the germline V gene. DNA for the CDR3: TGTGCCAGCAGTCCCTGGACAGGGCGCTCTGGGGCCAACGTCCTGACTTTC. The encoded protein is CASSPWTGRSGANVLTF.

In its sample, this clone was seen once. The J gene is TRBJ2-5, the V gene TRBV2; weak D call: TRBD2 (6 bases). Trimming took 4 bases from V and 5 from J, leaving 14 bases between them. CDR1 is SNHLY, CDR2 FYNNEI, per germline. This CDR3 region has 14 residues. CDR3 in DNA: TGTGCCAGCAGTGTGGGAGGTACTCACGAGACCCAGTACTTC. This translates into CASSVGGTHETQYF. The whole variable domain, remainder taken from reference TRBV2 and TRBJ2-5, is EPEVTQTPSHQVTQMGQEVILRCVPISNHLYFYWYRQILGQKVEFLVSFYNNEISEKSEIFDDQFSVERPDGSNFTLKIRSTKLEDSAMYFCASSVGGTHETQYFGPGTRLLVL.

The rearrangement links TRBV7-9 to TRBJ2-5, with a possible D match to TRBD1 (6 bases). CDR1 SEHNR and CDR2 FQNEAQ come from the germline V gene (reference sequence). Trimming removed 5 bases at V and 5 bases at J, with 18 bases between. The CDR3 totals 15 residues. The DNA of the CDR3 is TGTGCCAGCAGCCCTATCGAGGCAGGGGTCGAGACCCAGTACTTC. Its protein is CASSPIEAGVETQYF.

The chain links TRBV29-1 to TRBJ2-5; TRBD2 is a possible D gene (7 bases). CDR1 and CDR2 from the germline V gene are SQVTM and ANQGSEA. This CDR3 contains 14 residues. Trimming removed 7 bases from V and 4 bases from J, with 19 bases in between. The DNA for the CDR3 is TGCAGCGGAGGGGGGGATACTGGTGGAGAGACCCAGTACTTC. Translated, it gives CSGGGDTGGETQYF.